This section outlines one T cell receptor beta chain sequence together with its context. Its antigen is unidentified. These data originate in a study of T cell repertoires in cytomegalovirus infection. After removal of 0 bases from V and 2 bases from J, the junction contained 2 bases not matched to a gene. The CDR3 length is 14 residues. CDR1 and CDR2 from the germline V gene are DFQATT and SNEGSKA (reference sequence). TCRdb redid the calling of the reads with MiXCR, one entry per CDR3 protein. The sample shows hundreds of thousands of distinct CDR3 sequences, about 33% of them seen only once. General observations from the study: The ex vivo response showed dominance by HLA-C-restricted CMV-specific TCR beta clonotypes.

The sequence was obtained from a human donor in good health (CMV status not recorded). Some clones in this sample may be carry-over from other donors' samples. The sequenced material came from PBMCs. The chain is built from TRBV20-1 and TRBJ2-7, with 9 bases that match TRBD1. The CDR3 is CSARDGTGTYEQYF. Written as DNA, the CDR3 is TGCAGTGCTAGAGATGGGACAGGGACCTACGAGCAGTACTTC.